This TCR beta chain came from a study of molecular identifiers for immune sequencing clone quantification. Study as a whole: Naive CD8 cell RNA, from roughly 20,000 or 100,000 cells, was split five ways in replicates, with four sequenced.

In preparing bulk TCR libraries, previously described methods and listed TCR primers were used. TCRdb independently ran MiXCR on the PCR reads; one entry per CDR3 protein. The sample includes 460,000 or so distinct CDR3 sequences, around 23% seen only once; the top ten take just over 0.75%. Study-wide results and caveats: Clones that had above 20 RNA copies took up over 97% of effector molecules but under 1% in naive cells.

This clonotype was picked up a small number of times. Its antigen is as yet unknown. Every naive CD8 library was made from between about 18,000 and 1,100,000 sorted cells with 10%, 30% or 50% RNA. The sequence was collected from a human donor in good health. Some libraries in this study had Jurkat cell RNA spiked in. The sequenced material came from naive CD8+ T cells from blood, with Jurkat cell RNA spiked in. As for subset: FACS-sorted CD8+CD4-CCR7+CD45RA+ naive T cells.

In nucleotides, the CDR3 is TGTGCCAGCAGCTTATTCTGGTCCGGTAGGGCTGGAAATGGCTACACCTTC. Its translation is CASSLFWSGRAGNGYTF. This rearrangement joins TRBV7-9 to TRBJ1-2; D is unresolved. Trimming stripped 2 bases from V and 6 bases from J, with 22 bases between. The CDR3 totals 17 residues. Germline CDR1 SEHNR, CDR2 FQNEAQ (reference sequence).